This T cell receptor beta chain derives from a study of blood T cell repertoires in COVID-19. Only in-frame clones appear in the TCRdb table, and some are missing; sequencing was by immunoSEQ multiplex PCR. The repertoire consists of under 200,000 clones, with 75% to 85% occurring once and the leading ten covering 5.5% to 7%. Germline V gives CDR1 SEHNR, CDR2 FQNEAQ (reference sequence). The V gene end was trimmed by 3 bases and the J gene end by 4 bases; junction bases not matched to a gene: 3. CDR3 length: 14 residues. Sequencing input: peripheral blood. This sequence joins TRBV7-9 and TRBJ2-5; 9 bases are shared with TRBD1. The sequence was obtained from a woman in her forties with COVID-19, enrolled during active disease. The CDR3 loop is CASSLGTGPETQYF. DNA of the CDR3: TGTGCCAGCAGCTTGGGGACAGGGCCAGAGACCCAGTACTTC.